This T cell receptor beta chain was captured in a study of T cells after yellow fever vaccination. TCRdb reanalysed the 5' RACE reads using MiXCR and keeps one entry per CDR3 protein. The table lists about 230,000 distinct CDR3 sequences, 6% to 8% of them singletons. The sample holds many counts of this clonotype. The V gene end was trimmed by 3 bases and the J gene end by 9 bases; junction bases not matched to a gene: 11. The CDR3 spans 14 residues. Germline CDR1 DFQATT, CDR2 SNEGSKA (reference sequence). The specimen was CD4+ T cells sorted from PBMCs, collected on the day of the yellow fever booster vaccination. The receptor was derived from a man aged 25-45 years who received the YFV17D yellow fever vaccine. The V call is TRBV20-1, the J call TRBJ2-1, with TRBD2 identical over 7 bases. Here the CDR3 reads CSASGGRGSAEQFF. For the CDR3, the DNA is TGCAGTGCTAGTGGTGGGAGGGGTTCTGCTGAGCAGTTCTTC.